These T cell receptor beta chains were read from a single sample in a study of blood T cell repertoires in COVID-19. Produced via immunoSEQ multiplex PCR; TCRdb's table is partial and in-frame only. This sample has roughly 340,000 clones, with around 87% found just once. Sequences were obtained from peripheral blood. The receptors here all came from a woman aged 45 to 65 with COVID-19, enrolled during active disease. Each CDR3 is given with its conserved first and last residue. D genes are given only for firm matches. Expanded clones get a size class; other rows say once, few or many, or leave the size out.

TRBV7-9	TRBJ1-2	-	16	-	TGTGCCAGCAGCTCAGAACAGAGCCTGAACAACTATGGCTACACCTTC	CASSSEQSLNNYGYTF
TRBV7-2	TRBJ2-7	-	14	once	TGTGCCAGCAGCTCCGTTAGCGGACCCTACGAGCAGTACTTC	CASSSVSGPYEQYF
TRBV27	TRBJ1-2	-	14	-	TGTGCCACCTCGTACAGGTTCGATAACTATGGCTACACCTTC	CATSYRFDNYGYTF
TRBV28	TRBJ1-1	-	14	-	TGTGCCAGCAGTTTCCGGGGAATGAACACTGAAGCTTTCTTT	CASSFRGMNTEAFF
TRBV18	TRBJ2-3	-	15	-	TGTGCCAGCTCAAAGTTGAGGGAGATCATGGATACGCAGTATTTT	CASSKLREIMDTQYF
TRBV18	TRBJ2-6	-	15	-	TGTGCCAGCTCACCACCTCTTTCTGGGGCCAACGTCCTGACTTTC	CASSPPLSGANVLTF
TRBV5-1	TRBJ2-6	-	17	-	TGCGCCAGCAGCTCGGACCCCCAGGGAACCGGGGCCAACGTCCTGACTTTC	CASSSDPQGTGANVLTF
TRBV7-9	TRBJ1-2	TRBD1	15	-	TGTGCCAGCAGGGGTGAGAAACAGGGGGCCCATGGCTACACCTTC	CASRGEKQGAHGYTF
TRBV6-6	TRBJ2-1	TRBD2	16	-	TGTGCCAGCAGTTACTTACGGCGTCGGGGGGGCAATGAGCAGTTCTTC	CASSYLRRRGGNEQFF
TRBV6-4	TRBJ1-1	-	12	-	TGTGCCAGCAGTGATTCCAGGGGCATGGCTTTCTTT	CASSDSRGMAFF
TRBV19	TRBJ1-5	-	15	-	TGTGCCAGTACCCTGCGGCTCCAGAGCAATCAGCCCCAGCATTTT	CASTLRLQSNQPQHF
TRBV7-9	TRBJ2-1	TRBD1	14	-	TGTGCCAGCAGCTTATTAGGGGGCGGCAATGAGCAGTTCTTC	CASSLLGGGNEQFF
TRBV5-4	TRBJ1-5	TRBD1	18	-	TGTGCCAGCATCATAACCGGGACAGGAGATTTTAGCAATCAGCCCCAGCATTTT	CASIITGTGDFSNQPQHF
TRBV5-1	TRBJ1-1	-	14	-	TGCGCCAGCAGCTTGGCCTCGGGGAGCACTGAAGCTTTCTTT	CASSLASGSTEAFF
TRBV7-8	TRBJ1-2	TRBD1	16	once	TGTGCCAGCAGCTCCCTACAGGGGGCAGGAGTCTATGGCTACACCTTC	CASSSLQGAGVYGYTF
TRBV3-1/TRBV3-2	TRBJ2-1	TRBD2	14	few	TGTGCCAGCAACCGGGGACTAGCATCCTATGAGCAGTTCTTC	CASNRGLASYEQFF
TRBV11-2	TRBJ2-3	-	17	-	TGTGCCAGCAGCTCTGGCCCGGAGGGGTTTAACACAGATACGCAGTATTTT	CASSSGPEGFNTDTQYF
TRBV6-4	TRBJ1-5	-	16	once	TGTGCCAGCAGTGGCTTAAGGTTACAGATTAATCAGCCCCAGCATTTT	CASSGLRLQINQPQHF
TRBV19	TRBJ1-2	TRBD1	14	-	TGTGCCAGTAGTATAACAGGGGATATCTCCGGCTACACCTTC	CASSITGDISGYTF
TRBV29-1	TRBJ1-1	-	11	few	TGCAGCGTTGAACGTAACCAGGGGGCTTTCTTT	CSVERNQGAFF
TRBV5-1	TRBJ2-7	TRBD2	17	-	TGCGCCAGCAGCTTTGTCAGATCGGGACTAAACTCCTACGAGCAGTACTTC	CASSFVRSGLNSYEQYF
TRBV5-8	TRBJ2-3	-	18	-	TGTGCCAGCAGCTTGGGATCCCTCCGGCGGGATAACACAGATACGCAGTATTTT	CASSLGSLRRDNTDTQYF
TRBV19	TRBJ2-3	TRBD2	19	once	TGTGCCAGTAGTATTATCTTTGAGGGTTTCGTAGCGGGGACAGATACGCAGTATTTT	CASSIIFEGFVAGTDTQYF
TRBV4-1	TRBJ2-1	TRBD2	15	-	TGCGCCAGCAGCCAAGGACTAGCGGGGGGTAATGAGCAGTTCTTC	CASSQGLAGGNEQFF
TRBV15	TRBJ2-1	-	14	once	TGTGCCACCAGCAGAGAACAGGGCTACAATGAGCAGTTCTTC	CATSREQGYNEQFF
TRBV18	TRBJ1-1	TRBD1	13	-	TGTGCCAGCTCAAGACAGGGGAACACTGAAGCTTTCTTT	CASSRQGNTEAFF
TRBV19	TRBJ2-4	TRBD1	15	-	TGTGCCAGTAGTATGCGCCGGACAGGCCTAAACATTCAGTACTTC	CASSMRRTGLNIQYF
TRBV7-6	TRBJ2-3	TRBD2	14	-	TGTGCCAGCAGCCCCGGGAGGGCAACAGATACGCAGTATTTT	CASSPGRATDTQYF
TRBV7-9	TRBJ1-1	-	15	few	TGTGCCAGCAGCTATTGGACAGACCGGGGAACTGAAGCTTTCTTT	CASSYWTDRGTEAFF
TRBV7-9	TRBJ1-1	TRBD1	15	once	TGTGCCAGCAGCCCCCGACAGGGATTGAACACTGAAGCTTTCTTT	CASSPRQGLNTEAFF
TRBV2	TRBJ2-1	-	15	-	TGTGCCAGCAATCAGGGACTCTCTACCTACAATGAGCAGTTCTTC	CASNQGLSTYNEQFF
TRBV14	TRBJ2-1	-	17	-	TGTGCCAGCAGCCAAGGAGGAGGTAGCACCTCCTACAATGAGCAGTTCTTC	CASSQGGGSTSYNEQFF
TRBV28	TRBJ1-4	-	14	-	TGTGCCAGCATCCTACAGGGTGTGGGGGAAAAACTGTTTTTT	CASILQGVGEKLFF
TRBV3-1/TRBV3-2	TRBJ2-2	-	13	-	TGTGCCAGCAGCCAAGACTCGGGGGGGGAGCTGTTTTTT	CASSQDSGGELFF
TRBV19	TRBJ1-2	TRBD1	15	-	TGTGCCAGTAGTGACAGACCCGGGACAGGGGGGCCCTACACCTTC	CASSDRPGTGGPYTF
TRBV27	TRBJ1-1	TRBD1	16	-	TGTGCCAGCAGCCGCGGACAGGGTGGACTCAACACTGAAGCTTTCTTT	CASSRGQGGLNTEAFF
TRBV6-6	TRBJ2-7	-	14	few	TGTGCCAGCAAAGGGGCGGGGAGCTCCTACGAGCAGTACTTC	CASKGAGSSYEQYF
TRBV5-1	TRBJ1-1	-	14	-	TGCGCCAGCAGCTTGGTTCGCGGGTACACTGAAGCTTTCTTT	CASSLVRGYTEAFF
TRBV5-1	TRBJ1-1	-	13	once	TGCGCCAGCAGCTTGGGAGGGCTCACTGAAGCTTTCTTT	CASSLGGLTEAFF
TRBV27	TRBJ1-1	TRBD1	15	-	TGTGCCAGCAGTTTAGCAGGGGACAGGAGTTTTGAGGCTTTCTTT	CASSLAGDRSFEAFF
TRBV7-7	TRBJ2-2	TRBD2	15	-	TGTGCCAGCAGCCCCCGGGGGGGAGTCGCCGGGGAGCTGTTTTTT	CASSPRGGVAGELFF
TRBV6-5	TRBJ2-7	TRBD2	13	-	TGTGCCTGTGGGGGGGACCGTACCTACGAGCAGTACTTC	CACGGDRTYEQYF
TRBV27	TRBJ2-7	TRBD2	15	-	TGTGCCAGCAGTACCCTAGCGGGAAGCTCCTACGAGCAGTACTTC	CASSTLAGSSYEQYF
TRBV28	TRBJ1-6	TRBD1	14	-	TGTGCCGCCCGGGACAGGGAGAGGAATTCACCCCTCCACTTT	CAARDRERNSPLHF
TRBV19	TRBJ1-4	TRBD1	15	-	TGTGCCAGTAGTATCCGACAGGGGTTCAATGAAAAACTGTTTTTT	CASSIRQGFNEKLFF
TRBV18	TRBJ2-1	TRBD2	17	once	TGTGCCAGCTCACCACTGCCACTAGCGGGAGAAAACAATGAGCAGTTCTTC	CASSPLPLAGENNEQFF